This section outlines one TCR beta chain sequence together with its context. This clonotype was found a few times. Its antigen remains undetermined. Base qualities are not recorded, but no much larger clone differs from it by a single base. The data originate from a study of immune reconstitution after stem cell transplant in scleroderma (dated by TCRdb to between 2016 and 2019). To prepare the library, RT-PCR was applied. Sequencing relied on an Illumina MiSeq. TCRdb applied fastp at Q25 and MiXCR to the public reads, then kept only in-frame beta chains. Merged by CDR3 protein, the rows form single entries marked with the most common genes and DNA. This sample is represented by 3,800 or so distinct CDR3 sequences; about 6.6% of them were singletons. The ten largest clones represent 15% of the sample. Including cysteine and phenylalanine, the CDR3 has 15 amino acids. This entry keeps only the CDR3 DNA: 45 bases, framed from base 1. Based on the germline V gene, the CDR1 and CDR2 sequences are SGHRS and YFSETQ. Trimming leaves V shorter by 0 bases and J shorter by 8 bases, with the junction holding 3 bases beyond the gene matches.

Recombination joined TRBV5-1 with TRBJ2-1, and 12 bases in between align with TRBD2. This sequence was found in a female donor with systemic sclerosis. Donor details come from another sample of the same person, matched by shared clones. Sampling was done before or after autologous hematopoietic stem cell transplantation (not recorded which). The CDR3 amino acid sequence is: CASSLALAGGHEQFF. The nucleotide sequence reads as follows: TGCGCCAGCAGCTTGGCACTAGCGGGGGGTCATGAGCAGTTCTTC.